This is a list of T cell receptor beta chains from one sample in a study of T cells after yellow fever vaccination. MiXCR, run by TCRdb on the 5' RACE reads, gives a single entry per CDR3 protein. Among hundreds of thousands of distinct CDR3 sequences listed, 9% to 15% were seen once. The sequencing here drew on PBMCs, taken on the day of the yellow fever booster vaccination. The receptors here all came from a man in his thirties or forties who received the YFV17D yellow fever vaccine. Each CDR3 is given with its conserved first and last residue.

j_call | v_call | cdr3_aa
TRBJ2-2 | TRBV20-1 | CSAGPSTGKLFF
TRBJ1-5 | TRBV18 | CASSPARDLGQPQHF
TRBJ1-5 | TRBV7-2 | CASRLQGNQPQHF
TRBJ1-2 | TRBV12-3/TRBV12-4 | CASSFITGPVVDGYTF
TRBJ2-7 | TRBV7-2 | CASSLSLDFYEQYF
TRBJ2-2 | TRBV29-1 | CSVIQANTGELFF
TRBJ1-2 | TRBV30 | CAWSVMWDYTF
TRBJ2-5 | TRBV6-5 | CAVGTGVETQYF
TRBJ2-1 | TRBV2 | CASRSLAASEQFF
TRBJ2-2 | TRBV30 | CAWSITGELFF
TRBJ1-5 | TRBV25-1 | CASRRGPNQPQHF
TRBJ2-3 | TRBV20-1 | CSARWDRTDTQYF
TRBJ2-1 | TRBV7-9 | CASSLEGDLQFF
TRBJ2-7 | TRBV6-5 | CASSSSGGAGYEQYF
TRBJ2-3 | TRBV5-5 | CASTSSPLTLDTQYF
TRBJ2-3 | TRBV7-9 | CASSLDLATSTDTQYF
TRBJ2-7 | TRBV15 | CATSVQAGGEQYF
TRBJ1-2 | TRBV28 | CAGGQGEYAYTF
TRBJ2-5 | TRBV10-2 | CASTPPESQETQYF
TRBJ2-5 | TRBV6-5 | CASSYSKGPQSQYF
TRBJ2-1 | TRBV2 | CASSESGGPYNEQFF
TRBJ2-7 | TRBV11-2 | CASSSDSAAVGEQYF
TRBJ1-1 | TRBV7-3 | CASSLQGRRDTEAFF
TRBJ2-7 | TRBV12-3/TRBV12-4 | CASTFGGVYEQYF
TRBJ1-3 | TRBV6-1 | CASRTGWGNTIYF
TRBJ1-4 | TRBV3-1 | CASSQEGTGGEELFF
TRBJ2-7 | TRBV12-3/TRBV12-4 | CASSGTVNPYEQYF
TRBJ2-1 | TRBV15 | CATSREGVGAGNNEQFF